Presented here are 10 T cell receptor beta chains from one specimen sequenced in a study of radiation and T cells in renal cell carcinoma (dated by TCRdb to 2019 to 2021). Library method: the immunoSEQ multiplex PCR assay. The immuneACCESS repertoire file appears here via TCRdb, limited to in-frame rearrangements. These files lack a portion of the clones; in checked studies, under half of the deficit traces to unresolved V genes, and the cause of the others is not known. The sample profile shows about 130,000 clones; around 80% of them were found once. The ten largest clones add up to 3% of the sample. In light of the paper, this sample's time point label describes: baseline pretreatment blood. According to the study, the label for this sample's treatment or condition signals: 15 Gy SBRT to primary tumor, nephrectomy 4 weeks later. The sequenced sample was blood, obtained from a patient whose treatment included radiotherapy and nephrectomy. The receptors shown here come from a woman aged 60 to 75 with renal cell carcinoma.

The chain joins TRBV19 to TRBJ2-3; weak D call: TRBD1 (5 bases). This CDR3 region has 13 residues. Germline V lookup: CDR1 LNHDA, CDR2 SQIVND (reference sequence). V lost 7 bases, J lost 3 bases, and 11 bases lay in between. The CDR3 nucleotides read TGTGCCAGTAATAGGGCAGGGACAGATACGCAGTATTTT. Translated: CASNRAGTDTQYF.

The chain employs TRBV13 and TRBJ1-3, with no clear D. The V and J ends lost 1 base and 3 bases respectively, with 13 bases between them. CDR1 PRHDT and CDR2 FYEKMQ come from the germline V gene (reference sequence). The CDR3 covers 16 residues. The CDR3 DNA is TGTGCCAGCAGCTTAGTTCGTGCTGCAGTTGGAAACACCATATATTTT. It translates to CASSLVRAAVGNTIYF.

This clone was seen a single time. V is TRBV6-5 and J is TRBJ2-2; D is unresolved. Germline assignment: CDR1 MNHEY and CDR2 SVGAGI. The CDR3 contains 15 residues. V lost 2 bases, J lost 6 bases, and 13 bases lay in between. This CDR3 is CASSYISEGSGELFF. As DNA, the CDR3 is TGTGCCAGCAGTTACATATCAGAAGGGTCCGGGGAGCTGTTTTTT.

The chain links TRBV4-3 to TRBJ2-3, with a tentative D call TRBD1 (5 bases). The V gene lost 0 bases and the J gene lost 6 bases, with 19 bases spanning the gap. Germline CDR1 and CDR2: LGHNA and YSLEER. This CDR3 spans 17 amino acids. CDR3 in DNA: TGCGCCAGCAGCCAAGATCAAAAACCCCCACAGGTGGATACGCAGTATTTT. Its protein is CASSQDQKPPQVDTQYF.

The chain has TRBV27 and TRBJ2-7; the D is unclear. Between the trimmed V and J ends, which lost 4 bases and 2 bases, there was a span of 12 bases. Germline V CDR1 and CDR2: MNHEY, SMNVEV (reference sequence). The CDR3 loop spans 14 amino acids. DNA for the CDR3: TGTGCCAGCAGTTCCAATCGGTCCCCCTACGAGCAGTACTTC. Encoded protein: CASSSNRSPYEQYF.

The V and J genes are TRBV5-1 and TRBJ2-7, with 8 bases matching TRBD2. The germline CDR1 and CDR2 sequences are SGHRS and YFSETQ. V shed 6 bases and J 5 bases; nucleotides not matched to a gene: 10. The CDR3 is 14 residues long. CDR3 nucleotide sequence: TGCGCCAGCACGCCAGAGACTAGCGAGGACGAGCAGTACTTC. It is translated as CASTPETSEDEQYF.

The rearrangement joins TRBV7-6 to TRBJ2-7, with D hard to call. Germline CDR1 reads SGHVS; CDR2 reads FNYEAQ. Trimming pared 5 bases from V and 1 base from J, leaving 3 bases between. This CDR3 has 11 residues. The CDR3 reads CASSPSYEQYF. In DNA, the CDR3 is TGTGCCAGCAGCCCATCCTACGAGCAGTACTTC. Complete variable domain (other parts from reference TRBV7-6 and TRBJ2-7): GAGVSQSPRYKVTKRGQDVALRCDPISGHVSLYWYRQALGQGPEFLTYFNYEAQQDKSGLPNDRFSAERPEGSISTLTIQRTEQRDSAMYRCASSPSYEQYFGPGTRLTVT.

The V gene is TRBV7-9, the J gene TRBJ2-3, with 7 nucleotides matching TRBD1. V lost 5 bases, J lost 9 bases, and 8 bases stayed unmatched. The germline gives CDR1 SEHNR, CDR2 FQNEAQ (reference sequence). The CDR3 has 13 residues. In DNA form, the CDR3 reads TGTGCCAGCAGCCCGCCGGACAGGTTGACGCAGTATTTT. The encoded protein is CASSPPDRLTQYF.

The CDR3 here is CASIPSPNYYNEQFF. CDR3 nucleotide sequence: TGTGCCAGCATCCCTTCCCCGAACTACTACAATGAGCAGTTCTTC. The V call is TRBV5-4, the J call TRBJ2-1; D uncertain. The CDR3 length is 15 residues. V was trimmed by 6 bases and J by 3 bases, leaving 16 bases between them. Germline CDR1 reads SGHNT; CDR2 reads YYREEE (reference sequence).

The genes are TRBV4-3 and TRBJ1-3, with a weak D call TRBD1 (5 bases). The length of the CDR3 is 14 residues. The germline CDR1 and CDR2 sequences are LGHNA and YSLEER. Trimming took 4 bases from V and 4 from J, leaving 11 bases between them. CDR3 loop: CASSPGGSGNTIYF. The DNA for the CDR3 is TGCGCCAGCAGCCCGGGGGGGTCAGGAAACACCATATATTTT.